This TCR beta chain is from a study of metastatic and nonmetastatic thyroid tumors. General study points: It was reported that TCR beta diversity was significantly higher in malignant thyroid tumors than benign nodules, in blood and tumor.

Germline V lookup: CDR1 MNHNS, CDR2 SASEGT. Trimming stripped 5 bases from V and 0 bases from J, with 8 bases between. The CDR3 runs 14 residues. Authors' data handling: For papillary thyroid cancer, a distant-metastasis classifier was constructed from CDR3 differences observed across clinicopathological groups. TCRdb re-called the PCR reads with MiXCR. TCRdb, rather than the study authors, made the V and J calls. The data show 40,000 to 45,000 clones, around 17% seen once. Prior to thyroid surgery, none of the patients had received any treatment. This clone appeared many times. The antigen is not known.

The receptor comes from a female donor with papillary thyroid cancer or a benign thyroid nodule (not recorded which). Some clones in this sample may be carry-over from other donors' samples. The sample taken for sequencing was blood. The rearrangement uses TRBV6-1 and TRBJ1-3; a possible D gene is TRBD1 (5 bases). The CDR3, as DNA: TGTGCCAGCAGTAGACAGAGCTCTGGAAACACCATATATTTT. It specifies CASSRQSSGNTIYF.